This T cell receptor (beta chain) was captured in a study of OX40 agonist ivuxolimab in advanced cancers. Only a few counts were recorded for this clone. The repertoire was sequenced with immunoSEQ multiplex PCR; TCRdb's copy has only in-frame clones and lacks some. The data hold about 69,000 clones, with around 91% observed a single time. Trimming cost V 6 bases and J 10 bases; bases outside gene matches: 5. Germline V gives CDR1 SNHLY, CDR2 FYNNEI. The CDR3 is 14 residues long. The chain recombines TRBV2 with TRBJ2-1; 14 bases are shared with TRBD2. This sample comprised CD4+ or CD8+ T cells sorted from blood, obtained in a trial of the OX40 agonist ivuxolimab. The sequence was collected from an adult with an advanced solid tumor such as melanoma, head and neck, liver or kidney cancer. The CDR3 region is CASRPGLAGDEQFF. The DNA for the CDR3 is TGTGCCAGCAGGCCGGGACTAGCGGGAGACGAGCAGTTCTTC.